Listed below are T cell receptor beta chains from one sample, sequenced in a study of response to subunit inactivated influenza vaccine. TCRdb redid the calling of the RT-PCR reads with MiXCR, one entry per CDR3 protein. The sample gives about 520,000 distinct CDR3 sequences, around 7.9% of which show up once; approximately 14% is in the top ten. The material was PBMCs from blood, obtained less than 30 months after vaccination. These TCRs come from a man aged 45 to 75 who received an inactivated influenza vaccine. CDR3s include the opening cysteine and the closing phenylalanine or tryptophan. D genes are given only for firm matches. Only some rows state a clone size, as once, few, many or a class for expanded clones.

TRBV20-1	TRBJ2-7	NA	few	CRANRGPLGNYEQYF	TGCAGAGCGAATAGGGGACCCCTGGGTAACTACGAGCAGTACTTC
TRBV6-5	TRBJ2-2	NA	many	CASSYPSSGTGELFF	TGTGCCAGCAGTTACCCCTCCAGCGGCACCGGGGAGCTGTTTTTT
TRBV5-1	TRBJ2-2	NA	many	CASSLGQSTGELFF	TGCGCCAGCAGCTTGGGACAGAGCACCGGGGAGCTGTTTTTT
TRBV5-6	TRBJ2-7	NA	NA	CASSLATGEQYF	TGTGCCAGCAGCTTGGCGACGGGTGAGCAGTACTTC
TRBV5-4	TRBJ2-3	NA	few	CASSLGRASGDTQYF	TGTGCCAGCAGCTTGGGGCGAGCGTCGGGAGATACGCAGTATTTT
TRBV20-1	TRBJ2-5	NA	NA	CSALRRIEETQYF	TGCAGTGCCCTGCGACGGATAGAAGAGACCCAGTACTTC
TRBV20-1	TRBJ2-1	TRBD2	NA	CSALTGLAGGSDEQFF	TGCAGTGCTCTAACTGGACTAGCGGGAGGGAGCGATGAGCAGTTCTTC
TRBV7-7	TRBJ2-1	NA	many	CASSLGHLVSYNEQFF	TGTGCCAGCAGCCTAGGGCATCTAGTTTCCTACAATGAGCAGTTCTTC
TRBV10-2	TRBJ2-7	NA	NA	CASRVDPNYEQYF	TGCGCCAGCCGGGTGGACCCGAACTACGAGCAGTACTTC
TRBV5-1	TRBJ2-3	TRBD2	many	CASSGVAGGPDTQYF	TGCGCCAGCAGCGGGGTAGCGGGGGGGCCAGATACGCAGTATTTT
TRBV11-2	TRBJ2-1	NA	many	CASSRSEGSNEQFF	TGTGCCAGCAGCCGCTCCGAGGGGAGCAATGAGCAGTTCTTC
TRBV5-1	TRBJ2-5	NA	NA	CASSFPGSETQYF	TGCGCCAGCAGCTTTCCGGGGTCAGAGACCCAGTACTTC
TRBV4-3	TRBJ2-3	NA	few	CASSQEVGALGTDTQYF	TGCGCCAGCAGCCAAGAAGTGGGGGCTTTAGGCACAGATACGCAGTATTTT
TRBV5-5	TRBJ2-5	NA	few	CASSLLALQETQYF	TGTGCCAGCAGCTTGCTAGCGCTTCAAGAGACCCAGTACTTC
TRBV28	TRBJ2-6	NA	NA	CASSSIGVSGANVLTF	TGTGCCAGCAGTTCCATTGGGGTCTCTGGGGCCAACGTCCTGACTTTC
TRBV12-3/TRBV12-4	TRBJ1-5	NA	many	CASSLRRGLAGNQPQHF	TGTGCCAGCAGTTTACGAAGGGGTTTGGCCGGCAATCAGCCCCAGCATTTT
TRBV5-1	TRBJ2-7	NA	many	CASSLVSYEQYF	TGCGCCAGCAGCTTGGTTAGCTACGAGCAGTACTTC
TRBV5-5	TRBJ2-3	NA	many	CASSLAPTHSTDTQYF	TGTGCCAGCAGCTTGGCCCCTACCCACAGCACAGATACGCAGTATTTT
TRBV5-5	TRBJ1-5	NA	many	CASSLAGSLGGNQPQHF	TGTGCCAGCAGCTTGGCCGGGAGCCTGGGGGGCAATCAGCCCCAGCATTTT
TRBV4-3	TRBJ2-7	NA	few	CASSQDRSRGNYEQYF	TGCGCCAGCAGCCAAGATCGTAGCAGGGGAAACTACGAGCAGTACTTC
TRBV5-6	TRBJ2-5	TRBD2	many	CASSTIAGEQQETQYF	TGTGCCAGCAGCACGATAGCGGGGGAACAACAAGAGACCCAGTACTTC
TRBV12-3/TRBV12-4	TRBJ2-7	TRBD1	NA	CASSLDMGQIYEQYF	TGTGCCAGCAGTTTAGACATGGGACAGATCTACGAGCAGTACTTC
TRBV2	TRBJ1-4	NA	NA	CASSDHNEKLFF	TGTGCCAGCAGTGACCACAATGAAAAACTGTTTTTT
TRBV7-2	TRBJ2-5	TRBD1	NA	CASSSDRLETQYF	TGTGCCAGCAGCTCGGACAGGTTGGAGACCCAGTACTTC
TRBV12-3/TRBV12-4	TRBJ1-5	NA	NA	CASSFSSRNQPQHF	TGTGCCAGCAGTTTTAGTTCCCGGAACCAGCCCCAGCATTTT
TRBV4-2	TRBJ2-2	NA	many	CASSQDLAGPNTGELFF	TGTGCCAGCAGCCAAGATTTGGCGGGCCCGAACACCGGGGAGCTGTTTTTT
TRBV20-1	TRBJ2-3	NA	NA	CSARDLRVADTQYF	TGCAGTGCTAGAGATCTGAGGGTAGCAGATACGCAGTATTTT
TRBV5-1	TRBJ2-2	NA	NA	CASSLGATHNTGELFF	TGCGCCAGCAGCCTTGGAGCGACACATAACACCGGGGAGCTGTTTTTT
TRBV7-9	TRBJ2-1	TRBD2	few	CASSPRTSGIYNEQFF	TGTGCCAGCAGCCCACGGACTAGCGGGATTTACAATGAGCAGTTCTTC